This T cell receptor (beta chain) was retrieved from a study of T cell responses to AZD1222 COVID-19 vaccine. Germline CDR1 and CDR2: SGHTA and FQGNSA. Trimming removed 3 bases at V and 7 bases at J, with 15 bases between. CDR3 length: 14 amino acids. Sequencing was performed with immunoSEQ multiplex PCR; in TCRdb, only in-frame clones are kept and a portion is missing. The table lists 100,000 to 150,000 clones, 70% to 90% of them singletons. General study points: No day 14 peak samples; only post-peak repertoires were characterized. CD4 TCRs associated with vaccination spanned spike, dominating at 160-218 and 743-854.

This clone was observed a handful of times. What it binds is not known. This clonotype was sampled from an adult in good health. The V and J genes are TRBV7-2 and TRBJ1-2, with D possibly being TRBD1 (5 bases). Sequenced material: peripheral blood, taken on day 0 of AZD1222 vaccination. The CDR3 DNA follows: TGTGCCAGCAGCTTTATCTTGGGGCCAGGTGGCTACACCTTC. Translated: CASSFILGPGGYTF.